Below are 7 T cell receptor beta chains sequenced from a single sample in a study of blood T cell repertoires in COVID-19. The table came from immunoSEQ multiplex PCR; TCRdb's copy has only in-frame clones and leaves some out. Of roughly 74,000 clones in the sample, about 90% are singletons; the top ten hold more than 1.5%. The sample taken for sequencing was peripheral blood. The receptors stem from an elderly woman with active or convalescent COVID-19.

A few counts support this clone. In nucleotides, the CDR3 is TGCGCCAGCAGTCAATCGACTCGGACTTCATATAGCAATCAGCCCCAGCATTTT. Translating it yields CASSQSTRTSYSNQPQHF. The V gene is TRBV23-1, the J gene TRBJ1-5, with D unclear. TRBV23-1 is marked as an open reading frame, function uncertain. This CDR3 region has 18 residues. V was trimmed by 0 bases and J by 0 bases, leaving 15 bases between them.

The chain carries TRBV5-1 and TRBJ1-3, with D possibly TRBD1 on 6 matching bases. The ends were cut back, 5 bases at V and 2 bases at J, with 17 bases in the middle. The germline gives CDR1 SGHRS, CDR2 YFSETQ. The CDR3 totals 16 residues. CDR3 nucleotide sequence: TGCGCCAGCAGTCTTGAATGGGGGCGGCCTGGAAACACCATATATTTT. Its translation: CASSLEWGRPGNTIYF. Supplemented by reference TRBV5-1 and TRBJ1-3, the full variable domain reads KAGVTQTPRYLIKTRGQQVTLSCSPISGHRSVSWYQQTPGQGLQFLFEYFSETQRNKGNFPGRFSGRQFSNSRSEMNVSTLELGDSALYLCASSLEWGRPGNTIYFGEGSWLTVV.

The CDR3: CASSSQGATNEKLFF. The CDR3 DNA is TGTGCCAGCAGCTCACAGGGAGCAACTAATGAAAAACTGTTTTTT. This sequence joins TRBV7-9 and TRBJ1-4; weak D call: TRBD1 (6 bases). The CDR3 has 15 amino acids. Trimming took off 4 bases at V and 0 bases at J, with 9 bases between the two ends. Germline CDR1 is SEHNR and CDR2 is FQNEAQ (reference sequence).

The CDR3: CASSNGGASEPQHF. The CDR3 DNA sequence: TGTGCCAGCAGCAATGGAGGGGCCTCGGAGCCCCAGCATTTT. This sequence joins TRBV6-5 and TRBJ1-5; D might be TRBD1 (5 bases). Deletions cut 6 bases from V and 8 bases from J, with 17 bases between. CDR3 length equals 14 residues. Germline CDR1 is MNHEY and CDR2 is SVGAGI.

This clone has a single count. V is TRBV14 and J is TRBJ1-5; TRBD1 aligns across 7 bases. The V and J ends lost 2 bases and 6 bases, in that order; junction bases with no gene match: 1. This CDR3 spans 13 amino acids. CDR1 is SGHDN and CDR2 is FVKESK in the germline V gene. CDR3 DNA: TGTGCCAGCAGCCAACAGGGGGGTCAGCCCCAGCATTTT. It is translated as CASSQQGGQPQHF.

The rearrangement joins TRBV18 to TRBJ1-5; 7 bases map to TRBD1. The CDR3 totals 14 residues. V was clipped by 3 bases and J by 9 bases; unmatched bases: 8. Germline lookup yields CDR1 KGHSH and CDR2 LQKENI. CDR3 DNA sequence: TGTGCCAGCTCACCGGAAACAGGGGATACGCCCCAGCATTTT. Encoded protein: CASSPETGDTPQHF.

The chain combines TRBV7-9 with TRBJ1-4; possibly TRBD1 for D (5 bases). CDR1 and CDR2 from the germline V gene are SEHNR and FQNEAQ (reference sequence). The CDR3 spans 19 residues. Trimming stripped 3 bases from V and 1 base from J, with 21 bases between. CDR3 protein: CASSLGQAFSLLTNEKLFF. In DNA, the CDR3 is TGTGCCAGCAGCTTGGGGCAGGCCTTCAGTTTACTAACTAATGAAAAACTGTTTTTT.